Sequencing of this T cell receptor (beta chain) was carried out in a study of technical replicates of blood from a handful of donors. Sequencing used immunoSEQ multiplex PCR; TCRdb keeps in-frame clones, though not all of them. This table has 75,000 to 100,000 clones, about 95% appearing once. V lost 8 bases to trimming and J lost 0 bases; unmatched junction nucleotides: 6. The germline gives CDR1 MNHNS, CDR2 SASEGT. The CDR3 length is 14 residues. This clonotype originated in a human donor in good health. The V call is TRBV6-1, the J call TRBJ1-1; 7 nucleotides agree with TRBD1. The sample taken for sequencing was T cells isolated from PBMCs. CDR3: CASSGQYMNTEAFF. The CDR3 DNA reads TGTGCCAGCTCGGGACAGTACATGAACACTGAAGCTTTCTTT.